The source of this T cell receptor beta chain is a study of blood T cell repertoires in COVID-19. For the study at large: PBMCs, B-cell-depleted T cells, or T cells provided the cDNA or gDNA that made up the material.

The germline V gene has CDR1 LGHDT and CDR2 YNNKEL (reference sequence). J lost 1 base, V lost 4 bases, and 8 bases had no gene match. This CDR3 spans 16 amino acids. The protocol was immunoSEQ multiplex PCR, while the TCRdb copy is restricted to in-frame clones and leaves out a portion. The table lists about 250,000 clones, approximately 84% of them singletons. This clonotype originated in a man aged 45-65 years with acute or convalescent COVID-19. The chain uses TRBV3-1 (or the pseudogene TRBV3-2) and TRBJ2-7, with TRBD1 matching 9 bases. The material sequenced was peripheral blood. The CDR3 DNA reads TGTGCCAGCAGCCCCCAGGGACAGGGAATTTCCTACGAGCAGTACTTC. Translated, it gives CASSPQGQGISYEQYF.